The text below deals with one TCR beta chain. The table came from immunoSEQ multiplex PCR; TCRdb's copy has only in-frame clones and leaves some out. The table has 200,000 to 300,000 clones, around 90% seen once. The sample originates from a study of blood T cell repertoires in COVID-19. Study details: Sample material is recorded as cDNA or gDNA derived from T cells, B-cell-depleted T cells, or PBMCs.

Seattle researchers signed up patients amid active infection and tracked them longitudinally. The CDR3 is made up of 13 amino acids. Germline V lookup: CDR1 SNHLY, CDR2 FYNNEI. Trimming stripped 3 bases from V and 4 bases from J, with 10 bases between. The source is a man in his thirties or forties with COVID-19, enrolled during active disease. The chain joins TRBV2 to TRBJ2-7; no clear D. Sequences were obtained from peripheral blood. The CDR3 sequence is CASSDLVRYEQYF. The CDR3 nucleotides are TGTGCCAGCAGTGACCTAGTACGGTACGAGCAGTACTTC.